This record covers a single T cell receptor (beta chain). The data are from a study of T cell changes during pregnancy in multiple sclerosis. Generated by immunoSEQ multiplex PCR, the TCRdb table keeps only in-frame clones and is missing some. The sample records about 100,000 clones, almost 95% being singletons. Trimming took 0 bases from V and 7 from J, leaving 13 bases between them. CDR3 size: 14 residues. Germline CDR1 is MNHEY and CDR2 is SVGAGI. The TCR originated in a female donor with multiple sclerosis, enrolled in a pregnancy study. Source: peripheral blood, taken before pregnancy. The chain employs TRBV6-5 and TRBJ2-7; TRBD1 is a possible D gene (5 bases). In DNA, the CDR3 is TGTGCCAGCAGTTACTCAGGGGAAGGTTCGGAGCAGTACTTC. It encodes CASSYSGEGSEQYF.